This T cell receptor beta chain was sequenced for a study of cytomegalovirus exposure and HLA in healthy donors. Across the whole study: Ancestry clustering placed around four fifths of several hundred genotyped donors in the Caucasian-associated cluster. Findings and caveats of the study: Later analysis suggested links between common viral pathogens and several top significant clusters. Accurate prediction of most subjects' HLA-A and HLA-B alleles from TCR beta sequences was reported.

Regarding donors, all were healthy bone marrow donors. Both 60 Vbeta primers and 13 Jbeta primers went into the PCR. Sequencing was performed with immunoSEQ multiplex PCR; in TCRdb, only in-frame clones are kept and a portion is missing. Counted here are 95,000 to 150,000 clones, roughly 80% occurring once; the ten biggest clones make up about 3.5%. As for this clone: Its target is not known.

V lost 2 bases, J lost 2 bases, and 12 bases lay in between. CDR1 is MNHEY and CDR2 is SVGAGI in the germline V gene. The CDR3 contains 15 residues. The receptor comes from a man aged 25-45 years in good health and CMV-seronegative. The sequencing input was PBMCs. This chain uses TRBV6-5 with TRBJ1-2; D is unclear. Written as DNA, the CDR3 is TGTGCCAGCAGTTACAGCCCACTCACCAACTATGGCTACACCTTC. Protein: CASSYSPLTNYGYTF.